This TCR beta chain is drawn from a study of CXCR3-negative and CXCR3-positive naive CD8 T cells. UMI-labeled 5' RACE TRB cDNA libraries were prepared from the cells. Using the 5' RACE reads, TCRdb records one entry per CDR3 protein without DNA. The table gives 150,000 or so distinct CDR3 sequences; the top ten clones make up approximately 0.51% of it. The length of the CDR3 is 14 residues. In germline, CDR1 is SNHLY, CDR2 FYNNEI. The sequence was obtained from a human donor in good health. Some clones in this sample may be carry-over from other donors' samples. Sequencing was done on a sample of naive CXCR3- CD8+ T cells from blood. Stated subset: CD45RO-CCR7+CD27+CD95- naive CD8+ T cells lacking CXCR3 (TNR3-). The J gene is TRBJ2-1, the V gene TRBV2; TCRdb reports TRBD1, a call that lacks DNA to check it against. The CDR3: CASSDRDGYNEQFF.